Listed here are 30 T cell receptor beta chains from one sample, sequenced in a study of cytomegalovirus exposure and HLA in healthy donors. Primers for the PCR totalled 60 Vbeta and 13 Jbeta. Only in-frame clones appear in the TCRdb table, and some are missing; sequencing was by immunoSEQ multiplex PCR. Here the sample spans 170,000 or so clones, about 80% being singletons. Sequencing was performed on PBMCs. The receptors stem from a woman aged 60-75 years in good health and CMV-seropositive.

Details on this clone: At one boundary the junction diverges from the germline segment, which might be a read error. The chain employs TRBV19 and TRBJ2-5; 10 bases fit TRBD2. This CDR3 region has 14 residues. Germline V gene sequence: CDR1 LNHDA, CDR2 SQIVND (reference sequence). For the CDR3, the DNA is TGTGCCAGTAGTATGCTAGCGGGAGTAGAGGCCCAGTACTTC. Translated: CASSMLAGVEAQYF.

This clone was detected a few times. The rearrangement uses TRBV28 and TRBJ2-7; perhaps TRBD2 as D (6 bases). V lost 6 bases, J lost 3 bases, and 18 bases lay in between. This CDR3 has 15 residues. The germline V gene has CDR1 MDHEN and CDR2 SYDVKM. The CDR3 sequence is CASRGTGLLNYEQYF. The CDR3, as DNA: TGTGCCAGCAGGGGCACGGGACTGCTAAACTACGAGCAGTACTTC.

This clone showed up just once. An end of the junction differs from the germline gene, which may be a read error. The CDR3 spells CASSLGLASTDTQYF. The CDR3 DNA reads TGTGCTAGCAGCTTAGGGTTAGCTAGCACAGATACGCAGTATTTT. This chain links TRBV7-7 with TRBJ2-3; D is ambiguous. Germline loops: CDR1 SSHAT, CDR2 FNYEAQ (reference sequence). CDR3 length: 15 amino acids.

This chain links TRBV5-5 with TRBJ1-2; TRBD1 matches at 11 bases. The CDR3 runs 15 residues. Germline V gene lookup returns CDR1 SGHKS and CDR2 YYEKEE (reference sequence). V shed 4 bases, J shed 8 bases, and the junction held 10 bases outside the gene matches. In DNA, the CDR3 is TGTGCCAGCAGCCCCTCGGACAGGGGGCGCGAAGGCTACACCTTC. Protein sequence: CASSPSDRGREGYTF.

The J gene is TRBJ1-1, the V gene TRBV7-3; tentatively, D is TRBD1 (6 bases). V lost 5 bases to trimming and J lost 3 bases, with 13 bases between them. The CDR3 extends over 14 amino acids. Germline CDR1 is SGHTA and CDR2 is FQGTGA. The CDR3 loop is CASSRGGGDTEAFF. The CDR3 nucleotides are TGTGCCAGCAGCAGGGGGGGAGGGGACACTGAAGCTTTCTTT. Combining the CDR3 with reference TRBV7-3 and TRBJ1-1 gives the whole variable domain GAGVSQTPSNKVTEKGKYVELRCDPISGHTALYWYRQSLGQGPEFLIYFQGTGAADDSGLPNDRFFAVRPEGSVSTLKIQRTERGDSAVYLCASSRGGGDTEAFFGQGTRLTVV.

The gene calls are TRBV7-2 and TRBJ2-7, with 9 bases lining up with TRBD1. V shed 2 bases, J shed 3 bases, and the junction held 14 bases outside the gene matches. CDR1 and CDR2 from the germline V gene are SGHTA and FQGNSA. The CDR3 totals 18 residues. For the CDR3, the DNA is TGTGCCAGCAGCTTATCAGGGACAGGGATCACATGGGGCTACGAGCAGTACTTC. This encodes CASSLSGTGITWGYEQYF.

The chain joins TRBV10-1 to TRBJ1-6, with TRBD1 matching over 7 bases. Germline loops: CDR1 WNHNN, CDR2 SYGVQD (reference sequence). The CDR3 covers 17 residues. V shed 6 bases, J shed 8 bases, and the junction held 16 bases outside the gene matches. CDR3 sequence: CASSADPLEGGDSPLHF. The CDR3 coding sequence is TGCGCCAGCAGCGCAGACCCTCTTGAAGGGGGCGATTCACCCCTCCACTTT.

This clone occurred a few times. The V and J genes are TRBV15 and TRBJ1-4; unclear D gene. The CDR3 has 16 residues. Trimming stripped 0 bases from V and 0 bases from J, with 8 bases between. Per germline, CDR1 LNHNV and CDR2 YYDKDF (reference sequence). CDR3 nucleotides: TGTGCCACCAGCAGAGATATAACGGCAACTAATGAAAAACTGTTTTTT. This encodes CATSRDITATNEKLFF.

J is TRBJ2-3 and V is TRBV1; TRBD2, the table's D call, lacks a check against the DNA. TRBV1 corresponds to a pseudogene. The length of the CDR3 is 19 residues. CDR3 residues: CTSSPWWGGPPASTDTQYF. The CDR3 nucleotides read TGCACCAGCAGCCCGTGGTGGGGGGGCCCCCCCGCCAGCACAGATACGCAGTATTTT.

This clone was found once. The rearrangement links TRBV15 to TRBJ2-3; TRBD2 aligns across 10 bases. V gave up 1 base and J gave up 4 bases; unmatched junction bases: 2. CDR3 length equals 15 residues. The germline gives CDR1 LNHNV, CDR2 YYDKDF (reference sequence). This CDR3 is CATSRGLAGADTQYF. CDR3 coding DNA: TGTGCCACCAGCAGAGGGCTAGCGGGGGCAGATACGCAGTATTTT.

This rearrangement joins TRBV5-4 to TRBJ2-7; maybe TRBD1 (5 bases). Trimming stripped 0 bases from V and 5 bases from J, with 15 bases between. CDR3 length equals 15 residues. Per the germline V gene, CDR1 is SGHNT and CDR2 is YYREEE (reference sequence). CDR3 in DNA: TGTGCCAGCAGCTTGGCCTCAGGAGTGACAGACGAGCAGTACTTC. Translating it yields CASSLASGVTDEQYF.

The genes are TRBV4-3 and TRBJ2-3; D might be TRBD2 (7 bases). The CDR3 sequence is 17 residues long. V was clipped by 1 base and J by 5 bases, with 19 bases between them. Germline-derived CDR1 and CDR2 are LGHNA and YSLEER. The CDR3 sequence is CASSQGGGGGPGDTQYF. Here the CDR3 DNA reads TGCGCCAGCAGCCAAGGGGGGGGTGGGGGGCCAGGAGATACGCAGTATTTT.

J is TRBJ1-3 and V is TRBV7-6; TRBD1 agrees at 8 bases. With V trimmed by 1 base and J by 0 bases, 5 bases remained unmatched. The germline V gene encodes CDR1 SGHVS and CDR2 FNYEAQ. The CDR3 sequence is 17 residues long. DNA for the CDR3: TGTGCCAGCAGCTTAGGGGCAGGGGGCAACTCTGGAAACACCATATATTTT. Translated: CASSLGAGGNSGNTIYF.

The V and J genes are TRBV30 and TRBJ1-1, with 7 bases identical to TRBD1. Per the germline V gene, CDR1 is GTSNPN and CDR2 is SVGIG (reference sequence). Trimming at V came to 2 bases and at J to 0 bases, leaving 6 bases not matched to a gene. The CDR3 is 15 amino acids. CDR3 bases: TGTGCCTGGAGTCGTGAGGGACAGCTGAACACTGAAGCTTTCTTT. It codes for CAWSREGQLNTEAFF. The entire variable domain, with the rest obtained from reference TRBV30 and TRBJ1-1, is as follows: SQTIHQWPATLVQPVGSPLSLECTVEGTSNPNLYWYRQAAGRGLQLLFYSVGIGQISSEVPQNLSASRPQDRQFILSSKKLLLSDSGFYLCAWSREGQLNTEAFFGQGTRLTVV.

The rearrangement uses TRBV7-2 and TRBJ2-3, with TRBD2 matching over 16 bases. There are 17 residues in the CDR3. The germline V gene encodes CDR1 SGHTA and CDR2 FQGNSA. Germline trimming cut 5 bases from V and 6 bases from J; bases unmatched to any gene: 8. In DNA, the CDR3 is TGTGCCAGCAGCACCTCGGGACTAGCGGGAGGGGCGGATACGCAGTATTTT. It specifies CASSTSGLAGGADTQYF.

The CDR3 bases are TGTGCCAGCGCCCCCTCCACAAACATGAACACTGAAGCTTTCTTT. Translated, it gives CASAPSTNMNTEAFF. The gene calls are TRBV2 and TRBJ1-1, with D uncertain. Per germline, CDR1 SNHLY and CDR2 FYNNEI. CDR3 length: 15 amino acids. V lost 8 bases to trimming and J lost 0 bases, with 16 bases between them.

A remark on this clone: The germline gene is not matched at one end of the junction; a read error may be the cause. The J gene is TRBJ2-7, the V gene TRBV7-8, with 9 bases that match TRBD2. CDR3 length: 15 amino acids. CDR1 is SGHVS and CDR2 is FQNEAQ in the germline V gene. The CDR3 reads CASSLASGDTYEQYF. The CDR3, as DNA: TGTGCCAGCAGCCTAGCTAGCGGGGATACCTACGAGCAGTACTTC.

CDR3 sequence reads: CASSLVTGGTYEQYF. The CDR3 DNA sequence: TGTGCCAGCAGCTTAGTCACAGGTGGGACCTACGAGCAGTACTTC. The chain combines TRBV7-2 with TRBJ2-7; D is possibly TRBD1 (5 bases). Trimming cost V 1 base and J 2 bases, with 12 bases left between them. Germline V gene lookup returns CDR1 SGHTA and CDR2 FQGNSA. The CDR3 spans 15 residues.

This sequence joins TRBV27 and TRBJ2-1; 7 bases are a match to TRBD2. Per the germline V gene, CDR1 is MNHEY and CDR2 is SMNVEV (reference sequence). The V and J ends lost 2 bases and 4 bases, in that order; junction bases with no gene match: 5. This CDR3 has 15 residues. CDR3 nucleotide sequence: TGTGCCAGCAGTTTACGAGCGGGGCCTTACAATGAGCAGTTCTTC. It translates to CASSLRAGPYNEQFF.

The chain couples TRBV5-4 to TRBJ2-3; the D gene is possibly TRBD2 (5 bases). Trimming stripped 2 bases from V and 6 bases from J, with 10 bases between. This CDR3 has 13 amino acids. The germline gives CDR1 SGHNT, CDR2 YYREEE (reference sequence). CDR3 protein: CASSFEGPDTQYF. As DNA, the CDR3 is TGTGCCAGCAGCTTTGAGGGCCCGGATACGCAGTATTTT. Combining the CDR3 with reference TRBV5-4 and TRBJ2-3 gives the whole variable domain ETGVTQSPTHLIKTRGQQVTLRCSSQSGHNTVSWYQQALGQGPQFIFQYYREEENGRGNFPPRFSGLQFPNYSSELNVNALELDDSALYLCASSFEGPDTQYFGPGTRLTVL.

V usage is TRBV5-4 and J usage is TRBJ2-3; the D is unclear. Trimming stripped 0 bases from V and 3 bases from J, with 11 bases between. This CDR3 has 15 residues. Germline CDR1 is SGHNT and CDR2 is YYREEE (reference sequence). The CDR3 is CASSLGGGRTDTQYF. CDR3 DNA sequence: TGTGCCAGCAGCTTGGGCGGCGGTAGGACAGATACGCAGTATTTT.

The chain couples TRBV5-1 to TRBJ2-2; 7 bases are a match to TRBD2. The V gene's germline CDR1 is SGHRS and CDR2 YFSETQ. CDR3 length equals 16 residues. The junction had 7 bases not matched to a gene; V was cut back by 4 bases and J by 1 base. The CDR3 reads CASSPTSLGNTGELFF. The CDR3 DNA is TGCGCCAGCAGCCCGACTAGCTTGGGGAACACCGGGGAGCTGTTTTTT.

A few counts support this clone. This chain joins TRBV11-2 and TRBJ2-1; 9 bases map to TRBD1. Trimming removed 4 bases from V and 3 bases from J; junction bases left unmatched: 4. Germline V lookup: CDR1 SGHAT, CDR2 FQNNGV. The CDR3 has 15 residues. The CDR3 bases are TGTGCCAGCAGCTCCCTGACAGGGGGCTACAATGAGCAGTTCTTC. Protein product: CASSSLTGGYNEQFF.

The gene calls are TRBV19 and TRBJ2-7; TRBD2 matches at 7 bases. Germline values: CDR1 LNHDA, CDR2 SQIVND (reference sequence). Unmatched junction bases numbered 6, after V lost 3 bases and J lost 4 bases. CDR3 length: 14 amino acids. Here the CDR3 reads CASSMGGSMYEQYF. CDR3 in DNA: TGTGCCAGTAGTATGGGCGGGAGTATGTACGAGCAGTACTTC.

The V and J genes are TRBV4-1 and TRBJ1-2, with TRBD1 identical over 7 bases. V trimming: 4 bases; J trimming: 8 bases; junction bases outside the gene matches: 7. CDR1 and CDR2 (germline): MGHRA, YSYEKL. This CDR3 has 13 residues. The CDR3 reads CASSPLTGKGYTF. For the CDR3, the DNA is TGCGCCAGCAGCCCGCTGACAGGGAAAGGCTACACCTTC.

The chain recombines TRBV7-3 with TRBJ2-1; 10 nucleotides align to TRBD2. The CDR3 is 15 residues long. Germline assignment: CDR1 SGHTA and CDR2 FQGTGA. Trimming cost V 0 bases and J 6 bases; bases outside gene matches: 2. The chain's CDR3 is CASSLTSGRSNEQFF. In nucleotides, the CDR3 is TGTGCCAGCAGCTTAACTAGCGGGAGGAGCAATGAGCAGTTCTTC.

The chain is built from TRBV2 and TRBJ2-2; D call uncertain. Germline lookup yields CDR1 SNHLY and CDR2 FYNNEI. V lost 7 bases and J 9 bases, leaving 15 bases between the germline ends. The CDR3 spans 13 residues. The CDR3: CASKESSRRELFF. The CDR3 DNA reads TGTGCCAGCAAAGAGTCGTCCCGAAGGGAGCTGTTTTTT.

V and J are TRBV14 and TRBJ2-5, with 8 bases matching TRBD2. The trim removed 1 base at V and 8 bases at J, leaving 9 bases unmatched. CDR3 length: 15 amino acids. CDR1 is SGHDN and CDR2 is FVKESK in the germline V gene. Here the CDR3 DNA reads TGTGCCAGCAGCCAAGTAACGGGAGGGATGGTTACCCAGTACTTC. Translated: CASSQVTGGMVTQYF.

The chain carries TRBV4-2 and TRBJ1-3; D unresolved. The V gene lost 0 bases and the J gene lost 0 bases, with 12 bases spanning the gap. Germline V gene data show CDR1 as LGHNA and CDR2 as YNFKEQ. The CDR3 length is 17 residues. This chain's CDR3 is CASSQDRGRGSGNTIYF. CDR3 nucleotide sequence: TGTGCCAGCAGCCAAGATCGAGGCAGAGGCTCTGGAAACACCATATATTTT.

The chain recombines TRBV9 with TRBJ2-7; 12 bases are shared with TRBD2. V was pared by 6 bases and J by 0 bases, with 1 base of the junction left unmatched. Per germline, CDR1 SGDLS and CDR2 YYNGEE. This CDR3 contains 14 residues. This CDR3 is CASKTSGSSYEQYF. CDR3 bases: TGTGCCAGCAAGACTAGCGGGAGCTCCTACGAGCAGTACTTC.